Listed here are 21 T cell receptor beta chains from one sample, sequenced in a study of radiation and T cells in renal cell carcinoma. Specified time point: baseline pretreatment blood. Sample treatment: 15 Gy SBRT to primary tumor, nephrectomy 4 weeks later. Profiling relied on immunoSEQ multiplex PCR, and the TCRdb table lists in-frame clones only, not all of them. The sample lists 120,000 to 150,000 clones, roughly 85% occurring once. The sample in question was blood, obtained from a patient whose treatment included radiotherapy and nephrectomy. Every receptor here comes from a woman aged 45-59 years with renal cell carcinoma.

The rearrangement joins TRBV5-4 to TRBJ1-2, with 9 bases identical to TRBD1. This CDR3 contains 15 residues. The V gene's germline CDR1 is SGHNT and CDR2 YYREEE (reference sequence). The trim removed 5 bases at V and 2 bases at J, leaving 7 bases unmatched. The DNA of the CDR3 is TGTGCCAGCAGAACCGGGGACAGGGAAAACTATGGCTACACCTTC. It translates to CASRTGDRENYGYTF.

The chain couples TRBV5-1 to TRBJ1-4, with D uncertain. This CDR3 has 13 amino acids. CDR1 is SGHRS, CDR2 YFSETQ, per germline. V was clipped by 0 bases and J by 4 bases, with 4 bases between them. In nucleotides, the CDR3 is TGCGCCAGCAGCTTGGACTTTAATGAAAAACTGTTTTTT. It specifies CASSLDFNEKLFF.

The CDR3 DNA follows: TGCAGTGCTCAGTCTGAACTGACCCAGTACTTC. It codes for CSAQSELTQYF. This rearrangement joins TRBV20-1 to TRBJ2-5; D call uncertain. This CDR3 is 11 amino acids long. The V end lost 5 bases, the J end lost 7 bases, and 11 bases lay between the germline ends. Looked up from germline, CDR1 is DFQATT and CDR2 is SNEGSKA (reference sequence).

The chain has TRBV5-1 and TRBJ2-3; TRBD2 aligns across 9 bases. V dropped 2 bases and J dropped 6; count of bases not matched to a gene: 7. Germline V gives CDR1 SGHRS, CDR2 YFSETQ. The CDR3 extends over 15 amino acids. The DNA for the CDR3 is TGCGCCAGCAGCTTCGCAGCGGGGGGCCGCGATACGCAGTATTTT. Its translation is CASSFAAGGRDTQYF.

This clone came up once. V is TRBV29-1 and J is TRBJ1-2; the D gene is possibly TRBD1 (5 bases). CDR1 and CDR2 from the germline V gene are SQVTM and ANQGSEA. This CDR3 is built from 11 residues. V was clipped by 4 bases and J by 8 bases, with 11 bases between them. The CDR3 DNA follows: TGCAGCGTTGTTGCGGGGGACGGCTACACCTTC. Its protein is CSVVAGDGYTF.

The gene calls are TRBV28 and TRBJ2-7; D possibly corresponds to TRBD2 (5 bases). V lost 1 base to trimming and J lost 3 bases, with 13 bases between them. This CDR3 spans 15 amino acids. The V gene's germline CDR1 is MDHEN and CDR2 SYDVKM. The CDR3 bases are TGTGCCAGCAGTTTATTATCAGAAGCGGTCTACGAGCAGTACTTC. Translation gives CASSLLSEAVYEQYF.

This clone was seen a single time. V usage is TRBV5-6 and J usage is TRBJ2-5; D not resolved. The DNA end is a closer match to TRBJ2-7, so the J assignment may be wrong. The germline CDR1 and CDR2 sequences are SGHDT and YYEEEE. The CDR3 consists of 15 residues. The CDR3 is CASSLERQTPYEQYF. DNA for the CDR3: TGTGCCAGCAGCTTGGAAAGGCAGACGCCCTACGAGCAGTACTTC.

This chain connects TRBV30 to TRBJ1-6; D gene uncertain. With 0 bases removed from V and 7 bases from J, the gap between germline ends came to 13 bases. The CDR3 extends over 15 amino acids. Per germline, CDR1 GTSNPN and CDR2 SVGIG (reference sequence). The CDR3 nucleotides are TGTGCCTGGAGTGTACCCAGCTACGCGAATTCACCCCTCCACTTT. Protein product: CAWSVPSYANSPLHF. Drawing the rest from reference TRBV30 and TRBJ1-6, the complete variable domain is SQTIHQWPATLVQPVGSPLSLECTVEGTSNPNLYWYRQAAGRGLQLLFYSVGIGQISSEVPQNLSASRPQDRQFILSSKKLLLSDSGFYLCAWSVPSYANSPLHFGNGTRLTVT.

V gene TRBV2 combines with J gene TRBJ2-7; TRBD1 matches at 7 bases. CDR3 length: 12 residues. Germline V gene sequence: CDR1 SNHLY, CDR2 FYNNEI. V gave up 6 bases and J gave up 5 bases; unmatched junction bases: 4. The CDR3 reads CASRATGNEQYF. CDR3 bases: TGTGCCAGCAGGGCGACAGGGAACGAGCAGTACTTC.

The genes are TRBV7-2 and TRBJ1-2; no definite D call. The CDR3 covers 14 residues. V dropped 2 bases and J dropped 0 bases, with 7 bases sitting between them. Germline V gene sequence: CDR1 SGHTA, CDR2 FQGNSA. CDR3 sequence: CASSLRFANYGYTF. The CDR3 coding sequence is TGTGCCAGCAGCTTAAGGTTCGCTAACTATGGCTACACCTTC.

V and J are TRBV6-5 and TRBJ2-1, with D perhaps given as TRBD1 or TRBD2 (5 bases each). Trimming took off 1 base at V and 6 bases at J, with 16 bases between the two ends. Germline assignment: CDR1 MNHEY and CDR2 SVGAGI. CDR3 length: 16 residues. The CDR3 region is CASSYWAGTEANEQFF. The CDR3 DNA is TGTGCCAGCAGTTACTGGGCCGGGACGGAGGCCAATGAGCAGTTCTTC.

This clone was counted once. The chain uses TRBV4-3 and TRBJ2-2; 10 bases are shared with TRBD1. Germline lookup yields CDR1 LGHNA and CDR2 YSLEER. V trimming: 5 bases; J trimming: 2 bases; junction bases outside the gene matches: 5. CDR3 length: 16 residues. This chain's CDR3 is CASSSRQGANTGELFF. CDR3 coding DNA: TGCGCCAGCAGCTCCCGACAGGGGGCTAACACCGGGGAGCTGTTTTTT.

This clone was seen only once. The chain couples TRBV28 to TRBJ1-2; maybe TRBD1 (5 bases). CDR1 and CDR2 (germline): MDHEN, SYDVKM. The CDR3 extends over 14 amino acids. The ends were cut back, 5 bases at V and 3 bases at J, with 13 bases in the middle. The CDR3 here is CASSGGRGDYGYTF. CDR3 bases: TGTGCCAGCAGTGGGGGGAGGGGAGACTATGGCTACACCTTC.

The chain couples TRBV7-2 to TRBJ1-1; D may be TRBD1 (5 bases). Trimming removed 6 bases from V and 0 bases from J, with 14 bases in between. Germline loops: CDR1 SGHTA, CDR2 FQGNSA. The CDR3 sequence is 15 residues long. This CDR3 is CASSRWGGVNTEAFF. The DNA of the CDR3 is TGTGCCAGCAGTCGTTGGGGCGGGGTGAACACTGAAGCTTTCTTT.

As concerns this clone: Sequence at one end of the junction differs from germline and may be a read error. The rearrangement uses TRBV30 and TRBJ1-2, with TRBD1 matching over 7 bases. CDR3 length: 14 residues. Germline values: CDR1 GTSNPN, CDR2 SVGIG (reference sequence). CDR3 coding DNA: TGTGCCTGCAATGACAGGGTATCAAGCTATGGGTACACCTTC. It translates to CACNDRVSSYGYTF.

The CDR3 loop is CASSLGGGWNTEAFF. The CDR3 bases are TGTGCCAGCAGCTTAGGAGGGGGGTGGAACACTGAAGCTTTCTTT. The rearrangement uses TRBV7-2 and TRBJ1-1; tentatively, D is TRBD1 (6 bases). The CDR3 is 15 residues long. Trimming cost V 1 base and J 1 base, with 10 bases left between them. The germline gives CDR1 SGHTA, CDR2 FQGNSA.

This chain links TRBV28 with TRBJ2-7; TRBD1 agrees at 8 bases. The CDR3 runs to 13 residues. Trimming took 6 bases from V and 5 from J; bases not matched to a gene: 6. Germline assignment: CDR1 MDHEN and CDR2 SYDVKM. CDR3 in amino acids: CASRTTGVDEQYF. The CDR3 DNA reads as TGTGCCAGCAGGACGACAGGGGTAGACGAGCAGTACTTC.

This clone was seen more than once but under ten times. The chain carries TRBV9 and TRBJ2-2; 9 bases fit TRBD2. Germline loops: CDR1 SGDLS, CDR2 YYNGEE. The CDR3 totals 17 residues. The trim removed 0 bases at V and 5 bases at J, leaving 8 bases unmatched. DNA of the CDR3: TGTGCCAGCAGCGTAGGGCTAGCGGGACTCCGGACCGGGGAGCTGTTTTTT. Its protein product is CASSVGLAGLRTGELFF.

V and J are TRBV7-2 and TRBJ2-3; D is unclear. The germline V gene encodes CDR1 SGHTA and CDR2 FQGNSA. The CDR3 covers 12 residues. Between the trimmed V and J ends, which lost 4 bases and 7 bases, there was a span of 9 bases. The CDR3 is CASSSVFNTQYF. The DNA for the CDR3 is TGTGCCAGCAGCTCGGTTTTTAATACGCAGTATTTT. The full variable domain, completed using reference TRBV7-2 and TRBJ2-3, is GAGVSQSPSNKVTEKGKDVELRCDPISGHTALYWYRQSLGQGLEFLIYFQGNSAPDKSGLPSDRFSAERTGGSVSTLTIQRTQQEDSAVYLCASSSVFNTQYFGPGTRLTVL.

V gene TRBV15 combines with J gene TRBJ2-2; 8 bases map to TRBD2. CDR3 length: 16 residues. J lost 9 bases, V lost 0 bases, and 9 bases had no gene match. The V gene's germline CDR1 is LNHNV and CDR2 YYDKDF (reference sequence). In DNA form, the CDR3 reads TGTGCCACCAGCAGAGATCAGGCGGGGGGCCAACGGGAGCTGTTTTTT. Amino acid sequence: CATSRDQAGGQRELFF. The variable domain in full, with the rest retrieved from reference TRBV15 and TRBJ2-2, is DAMVIQNPRYQVTQFGKPVTLSCSQTLNHNVMYWYQQKSSQAPKLLFHYYDKDFNNEADTPDNFQSRRPNTSFCFLDIRSPGLGDTAMYLCATSRDQAGGQRELFFGEGSRLTVL.

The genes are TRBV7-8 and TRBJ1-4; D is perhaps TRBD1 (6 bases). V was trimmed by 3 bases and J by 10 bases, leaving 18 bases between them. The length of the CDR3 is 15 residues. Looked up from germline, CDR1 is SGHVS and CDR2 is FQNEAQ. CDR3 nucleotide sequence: TGTGCCAGCAGCTTCGACAGGACCATCGGGGGAAAACTGTTTTTT. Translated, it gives CASSFDRTIGGKLFF.